The rows below give T cell receptor beta chains drawn from one sample of a study of post-analysis software for immune sequencing data. Using its own MiXCR run on the PCR reads, TCRdb lists one record per CDR3 protein. Here the sample spans hundreds of thousands of distinct CDR3 sequences, 30% to 45% being singletons. Sequencing was done on a sample of blood. These receptors were obtained from a girl aged 5 to 17 with multiple sclerosis. Both conserved end residues are part of each CDR3. A D gene is named only where the DNA matches it firmly. Only some rows state a clone size, as once, few, many or a class for expanded clones.

D gene	V gene	clone size	J gene	CDR3 protein	CDR3 DNA
-	TRBV5-1	-	TRBJ2-3	CASSWAAGTDTQYF	TGCGCCAGCAGCTGGGCCGCGGGCACAGATACGCAGTATTTT
TRBD1	TRBV7-2	-	TRBJ2-3	CASSSGGDTSTDTQYF	TGTGCCAGCAGCTCAGGGGGAGATACTAGCACAGATACGCAGTATTTT
-	TRBV29-1	-	TRBJ2-6	CSVLRDSGANVLTF	TGCAGCGTGTTACGGGACTCTGGGGCCAACGTCCTGACTTTC
TRBD2	TRBV15	many	TRBJ2-1	CATSSSGWHYNEQFF	TGTGCCACCAGCAGTAGCGGGTGGCACTACAATGAGCAGTTCTTC
-	TRBV4-3	-	TRBJ2-7	CASSQRLEGTEQYF	TGCGCCAGCAGCCAGCGGTTAGAGGGAACCGAGCAGTACTTC
-	TRBV5-1	many	TRBJ1-1	CASRLGDAEAFF	TGCGCCAGCAGATTAGGGGACGCTGAAGCTTTCTTT
-	TRBV4-1	many	TRBJ2-1	CASSQDPVNKQFF	TGCGCCAGCAGCCAAGACCCTGTTAATAAGCAGTTCTTC
-	TRBV12-3/TRBV12-4	few	TRBJ1-2	CASSTSVAGLGGYTF	TGTGCCAGCAGCACCAGTGTGGCGGGCTTGGGAGGCTACACCTTC
TRBD2	TRBV20-1	few	TRBJ2-1	CSAKSGGEYNEQFF	TGCAGTGCCAAAAGCGGGGGGGAATACAATGAGCAGTTCTTC
TRBD2	TRBV12-3/TRBV12-4	-	TRBJ2-5	CASSPSGRKQETQYF	TGTGCCAGCAGCCCTAGCGGGAGGAAACAAGAGACCCAGTACTTC
TRBD1	TRBV7-8	-	TRBJ2-6	CASIKMGQGISGANVLTF	TGTGCCAGCATCAAAATGGGACAGGGGATTTCTGGGGCCAACGTCCTGACTTTC
-	TRBV6-5	many	TRBJ1-4	CASSKQGTNEKLFF	TGTGCCAGCTCGAAACAGGGAACTAATGAAAAACTGTTTTTT
-	TRBV10-2	many	TRBJ2-2	CASQAAGWSAGELFF	TGCGCCAGCCAGGCGGCCGGATGGTCCGCCGGGGAGCTGTTTTTT
-	TRBV6-5	many	TRBJ1-1	CASSFSTVPGGKAFF	TGTGCCAGCAGTTTCTCGACAGTCCCGGGGGGTAAAGCTTTCTTT
-	TRBV28	-	TRBJ2-7	CASSPPGNTYNEQYF	TGTGCCAGCAGCCCCCCGGGCAATACTTACAATGAGCAGTACTTC
TRBD2	TRBV20-1	-	TRBJ2-1	CSLIPILAGTNEQFF	TGCAGTCTTATACCGATTCTAGCGGGAACTAATGAGCAGTTCTTC
-	TRBV6-5	-	TRBJ2-1	CASSLQGPGTYNEQFF	TGTGCCAGCAGCCTACAAGGGCCAGGAACCTACAATGAGCAGTTCTTC
TRBD1	TRBV4-1	many	TRBJ1-2	CASSQWGAGTEDYGYTF	TGCGCCAGCAGCCAATGGGGGGCCGGGACAGAAGACTATGGCTACACCTTC
TRBD2	TRBV7-9	-	TRBJ2-2	CASSMGGPNTGELFF	TGTGCCAGCAGCATGGGAGGGCCGAACACCGGGGAGCTGTTTTTT
-	TRBV6-6	-	TRBJ2-7	CASSYSELGHEQYF	TGTGCCAGCAGTTACTCGGAGCTAGGCCACGAGCAGTACTTC
TRBD1	TRBV27	-	TRBJ2-5	CASSPGTGWGETQYF	TGTGCCAGCAGCCCCGGGACAGGGTGGGGGGAGACCCAGTACTTC
TRBD2	TRBV20-1	-	TRBJ2-1	CSARDWLAGNSEQFF	TGCAGTGCTAGAGATTGGCTAGCGGGTAATAGTGAGCAGTTCTTC
TRBD1	TRBV10-3	many	TRBJ1-1	CATRTGAVSNTEAFF	TGTGCCACCAGGACAGGGGCGGTGAGTAACACTGAAGCTTTCTTT
TRBD2	TRBV28	-	TRBJ2-5	CASSLAGGPNNEQYF	TGTGCCAGCAGTTTAGCGGGGGGGCCAAACAATGAGCAGTACTTC
-	TRBV15	many	TRBJ1-4	CATSFDGIATNEKLFF	TGTGCCACCAGCTTTGACGGGATTGCAACTAATGAAAAACTGTTTTTT
TRBD2	TRBV20-1	-	TRBJ2-3	CSATGTSGRGGTQYF	TGCAGTGCGACCGGGACTAGCGGGAGGGGAGGTACGCAGTATTTT
TRBD1	TRBV24-1	many	TRBJ2-3	CATSDFRQGDSTDTQYF	TGTGCCACCAGTGATTTCAGGCAGGGGGACAGCACAGATACGCAGTATTTT